This T cell receptor beta chain was retrieved from a study of blood T cell repertoires in COVID-19. Study at large: The samples span acute and convalescent COVID-19 from the United States, Italy and Spain. The cDNA or gDNA used as material had been derived from T cells, B-cell-depleted T cells, or PBMCs.

The CDR3 runs to 17 residues. CDR1 is LNHDA and CDR2 is SQIVND in the germline V gene (reference sequence). Trimming cost V 3 bases and J 3 bases, with 18 bases left between them. Produced via immunoSEQ multiplex PCR; TCRdb's table is partial and in-frame only. This table has tens of thousands of clones, approximately 82% appearing once. The sequence was collected from a woman aged 80 or older with acute or convalescent COVID-19. The sequencing input was peripheral blood. This chain uses TRBV19 with TRBJ1-5; D is undetermined. The CDR3 reads CASSIRLSNSFNQPQHF. DNA for the CDR3: TGTGCCAGTAGTATCAGGCTTTCAAATTCCTTCAATCAGCCCCAGCATTTT.